Listed here are 27 T cell receptor beta chains from one sample, sequenced in a study of OX40 agonist ivuxolimab in advanced cancers. The assay was immunoSEQ multiplex PCR, and TCRdb's table has in-frame clones only and misses some. Of more than 85,000 clones in the sample, 75% to 95% were seen once. The sequences come from CD4+ or CD8+ T cells sorted from blood, collected in a trial of the OX40 agonist ivuxolimab. These receptors were collected from an adult with an advanced solid tumor such as melanoma, head and neck, liver or kidney cancer.

The chain is built from TRBV6-1 and TRBJ1-2, with 8 bases matching TRBD1. This CDR3 has 14 amino acids. Looked up from germline, CDR1 is MNHNS and CDR2 is SASEGT. Trimming cost V 6 bases and J 1 base; bases outside gene matches: 4. CDR3 nucleotide sequence: TGTGCCAGCAGATACAGGGGGGTTAACTATGGCTACACCTTC. This translates into CASRYRGVNYGYTF.

The gene calls are TRBV6-1 and TRBJ1-2, with a possible D match to TRBD1 (5 bases). Germline values: CDR1 MNHNS, CDR2 SASEGT. V was clipped by 7 bases and J by 6 bases, with 18 bases between them. The CDR3 contains 14 residues. In nucleotides, the CDR3 is TGTGCCAGCACCTTAGACCGGTTGGACAATGGCTACACCTTC. Its translation is CASTLDRLDNGYTF.

The V call is TRBV9, the J call TRBJ2-1; 15 bases align to TRBD2. Germline assignment: CDR1 SGDLS and CDR2 YYNGEE. CDR3 length: 16 amino acids. J lost 4 bases, V lost 3 bases, and 2 bases had no gene match. The CDR3 sequence: CASSGTSGRGYNEQFF. For the CDR3, the DNA is TGTGCCAGCAGCGGGACTAGCGGGAGGGGATACAATGAGCAGTTCTTC.

The genes are TRBV19 and TRBJ1-1; D is uncertain. Germline CDR1 is LNHDA and CDR2 is SQIVND (reference sequence). This CDR3 is 13 amino acids long. Deletions cut 8 bases from V and 3 bases from J, with 13 bases between. The CDR3 bases are TGTGCCAGTCATCGCACGTTGTACACTGAAGCTTTCTTT. This translates into CASHRTLYTEAFF.

The chain joins TRBV10-3 to TRBJ2-7; D uncertain. Trimming stripped 6 bases from V and 5 bases from J, with 11 bases between. CDR1 is ENHRY, CDR2 SYGVKD, per germline. The CDR3 has 12 residues. CDR3 region: CAIRGTRDEQYF. CDR3 nucleotides: TGTGCCATCAGGGGAACGCGTGACGAGCAGTACTTC.

This clone was found a few times. The V gene is TRBV6-1, the J gene TRBJ2-1; 7 bases fit TRBD1. The CDR3 consists of 14 residues. The junction had 5 bases not matched to a gene; V was cut back by 4 bases and J by 5 bases. CDR1 MNHNS and CDR2 SASEGT come from the germline V gene. The CDR3 sequence: CASSGRDRDNEQFF. The CDR3 bases are TGTGCCAGCAGTGGCCGGGACAGAGACAATGAGCAGTTCTTC.

This chain connects TRBV7-9 to TRBJ2-1, with 9 bases fitting TRBD1. The CDR3 consists of 15 residues. Germline CDR1 and CDR2: SEHNR and FQNEAQ (reference sequence). Trimming at V came to 1 base and at J to 10 bases, leaving 8 bases not matched to a gene. CDR3 residues: CASSLGQGVREEQFF. CDR3 in DNA: TGTGCCAGCAGCTTAGGACAGGGGGTTCGGGAGGAGCAGTTCTTC.

The chain combines TRBV6-4 with TRBJ2-2; D not certain. The germline gives CDR1 MRHNA, CDR2 SNTAGT. The CDR3 extends over 12 amino acids. The germline V and J ends were trimmed by 2 bases and 7 bases, with 5 bases remaining between them. In DNA, the CDR3 is TGTGCCAGCAGTGACGAGGTCGGGGAGCTGTTTTTT. Translating gives CASSDEVGELFF.

V usage is TRBV7-9 and J usage is TRBJ2-7; D perhaps matches TRBD1 (5 bases). The CDR3 is 14 amino acids. The germline V gene has CDR1 SEHNR and CDR2 FQNEAQ (reference sequence). Between the trimmed V and J ends, which lost 6 bases and 2 bases, there was a span of 14 bases. CDR3 nucleotide sequence: TGTGCCAGCAGTCTACGACAGAAGACCTACGAGCAGTACTTC. It translates to CASSLRQKTYEQYF.

The rearrangement uses TRBV9 and TRBJ2-5; D remains unclear. There are 13 residues in the CDR3. Germline values: CDR1 SGDLS, CDR2 YYNGEE. Trimming cost V 4 bases and J 7 bases, with 14 bases left between them. CDR3 protein: CASSPSSTGTQYF. As DNA, the CDR3 is TGTGCCAGCAGCCCCAGTTCGACCGGGACCCAGTACTTC.

The rearrangement uses TRBV23-1 and TRBJ1-1; tentative D call: TRBD1 (6 bases). TRBV23-1 is identified as an open reading frame with a role that is uncertain. The CDR3 totals 14 residues. V lost 9 bases to trimming and J lost 5 bases, with 19 bases between them. The chain's CDR3 is CARQERRGETEAFF. CDR3 DNA sequence: TGCGCCAGACAAGAACGCAGGGGAGAAACTGAAGCTTTCTTT.

V and J are TRBV4-1 and TRBJ2-7; no clear D. Germline V gene sequence: CDR1 MGHRA, CDR2 YSYEKL. The CDR3 spans 14 residues. Trimming stripped 2 bases from V and 0 bases from J, with 8 bases between. CDR3 region: CASSQPGSSYEQYF. CDR3 DNA: TGCGCCAGCAGCCAACCCGGGTCCTCCTACGAGCAGTACTTC.

The rearrangement joins TRBV11-2 to TRBJ1-1; the D gene is possibly TRBD1 (6 bases). Germline loops: CDR1 SGHAT, CDR2 FQNNGV. Trimming pared 1 base from V and 3 bases from J, leaving 6 bases between. The CDR3 covers 13 residues. CDR3 region: CASSLAGDTEAFF. CDR3 DNA sequence: TGTGCCAGCAGCTTAGCAGGGGACACTGAAGCTTTCTTT.

The rearrangement joins TRBV30 to TRBJ1-2, with 11 bases that match TRBD1. This CDR3 contains 14 residues. The V gene end was trimmed by 3 bases and the J gene end by 4 bases; junction bases not matched to a gene: 4. In germline, CDR1 is GTSNPN, CDR2 SVGIG (reference sequence). The CDR3 sequence: CAWRGQGEGYGYTF. The CDR3, as DNA: TGTGCCTGGAGGGGACAGGGGGAGGGCTATGGCTACACCTTC.

This chain joins TRBV6-6 and TRBJ1-3; D possibly corresponds to TRBD1 (6 bases). The germline V gene encodes CDR1 MNHNY and CDR2 SVGAGI (reference sequence). This CDR3 region has 15 residues. V lost 7 bases and J 0 bases, leaving 13 bases between the germline ends. The CDR3 coding sequence is TGTGCCAGCACCGGGAGGGGGAGCTCTGGAAACACCATATATTTT. Amino acid sequence: CASTGRGSSGNTIYF.

The chain has TRBV27 and TRBJ2-2; possibly TRBD2 for D (5 bases). The CDR3 runs 18 residues. Germline V lookup: CDR1 MNHEY, CDR2 SMNVEV (reference sequence). V dropped 6 bases and J dropped 0 bases, with 20 bases sitting between them. The CDR3 bases are TGTGCCAGCAGGGCCTGGAGAGGGAACCCGGCGAACACCGGGGAGCTGTTTTTT. It is translated as CASRAWRGNPANTGELFF.

The rearrangement uses TRBV10-1 and TRBJ2-3; D possibly corresponds to TRBD2 (5 bases). Germline CDR1 WNHNN, CDR2 SYGVQD (reference sequence). The CDR3 has 13 residues. Between the trimmed V and J ends, which lost 5 bases and 2 bases, there was a span of 8 bases. In DNA form, the CDR3 reads TGCGCCAGCAGTTGGACTTCCACAGATACGCAGTATTTT. The encoded protein is CASSWTSTDTQYF.

J is TRBJ1-5 and V is TRBV19, with D unclear. V was cut by 9 bases and J by 1 base, with 13 bases left in between. The V gene's germline CDR1 is LNHDA and CDR2 SQIVND (reference sequence). This CDR3 region has 14 residues. The CDR3, as DNA: TGTGCCAGCGTCCACCGAGGGAGCAATCAGCCCCAGCATTTT. Protein sequence: CASVHRGSNQPQHF.

This chain links TRBV27 with TRBJ2-1; 8 bases match TRBD1. Germline V gene sequence: CDR1 MNHEY, CDR2 SMNVEV (reference sequence). There are 15 residues in the CDR3. The ends lost 5 bases at V and 3 bases at J; junction bases unmatched: 6. CDR3 in DNA: TGTGCCAGCAGTCTAGACAGGGGTTTCTACAATGAGCAGTTCTTC. This encodes CASSLDRGFYNEQFF.

CDR3 sequence reads: CASSLAVAETQYF. The CDR3 coding sequence is TGTGCCAGCAGCTTAGCTGTAGCCGAGACCCAGTACTTC. The chain uses TRBV7-2 and TRBJ2-5; D gene ambiguous. CDR1 SGHTA and CDR2 FQGNSA come from the germline V gene. This CDR3 is built from 13 residues. Trimming stripped 0 bases from V and 5 bases from J, with 7 bases between.

The V call is TRBV5-1, the J call TRBJ1-2, with TRBD1 matching 9 bases. V shed 4 bases and J 4 bases; nucleotides not matched to a gene: 5. Germline lookup yields CDR1 SGHRS and CDR2 YFSETQ. The CDR3 length is 14 residues. CDR3 protein: CASSTGQGSYGYTF. The CDR3 DNA reads TGCGCCAGCAGCACGGGACAGGGAAGCTATGGCTACACCTTC.

The V call is TRBV5-1, the J call TRBJ1-3; 8 positions agree with TRBD1. Germline V gene data show CDR1 as SGHRS and CDR2 as YFSETQ. V was clipped by 4 bases and J by 8 bases; unmatched bases: 8. CDR3 length: 14 residues. CDR3 protein: CASSRTGPEDTIYF. CDR3 bases: TGCGCCAGCAGCCGGACAGGGCCTGAAGACACCATATATTTT.

CDR3 in amino acids: CSLWTAGNTIYF. CDR3 sequence (DNA): TGCAGCCTTTGGACAGCCGGAAACACCATATATTTT. V is TRBV29-1 and J is TRBJ1-3; a weak D match, TRBD1 (6 bases). The CDR3 covers 12 residues. Trimming cost V 8 bases and J 4 bases, with 12 bases left between them. Per the germline V gene, CDR1 is SQVTM and CDR2 is ANQGSEA.

The CDR3 is CASSLYDNEKLFF. In nucleotides, the CDR3 is TGCGCCAGCAGCTTGTACGATAATGAAAAACTGTTTTTT. This chain connects TRBV5-1 to TRBJ1-4; D is ambiguous. The CDR3 covers 13 residues. Trimming removed 1 base from V and 4 bases from J, with 5 bases in between. The germline V gene encodes CDR1 SGHRS and CDR2 YFSETQ. Full variable domain (remainder filled in from reference TRBV5-1 and TRBJ1-4): KAGVTQTPRYLIKTRGQQVTLSCSPISGHRSVSWYQQTPGQGLQFLFEYFSETQRNKGNFPGRFSGRQFSNSRSEMNVSTLELGDSALYLCASSLYDNEKLFFGSGTQLSVL.

The J gene is TRBJ1-1, the V gene TRBV18, with 10 bases matching TRBD1. With V trimmed by 3 bases and J by 4 bases, 2 bases remained unmatched. Germline CDR1 and CDR2: KGHSH and LQKENI. This CDR3 is built from 14 residues. The CDR3, as DNA: TGTGCCAGCTCACCCAGGACAGGGGGCACTGAAGCTTTCTTT. It encodes CASSPRTGGTEAFF.

This clone was counted a few times. The rearrangement links TRBV11-2 to TRBJ1-5, with D uncertain. Germline assignment: CDR1 SGHAT and CDR2 FQNNGV. This CDR3 has 13 amino acids. The ends were cut back, 1 base at V and 4 bases at J, with 5 bases in the middle. The CDR3 coding sequence is TGTGCCAGCAGCTTAGTAGAGAATCAGCCCCAGCATTTT. Translated: CASSLVENQPQHF.

CDR3 loop: CASSPGNLREQFF. CDR3 DNA sequence: TGTGCCAGCTCACCGGGGAACCTCCGGGAGCAGTTCTTC. V and J are TRBV18 and TRBJ2-1; unclear D gene. The CDR3 is 13 amino acids. V was cut by 3 bases and J by 10 bases, with 13 bases left in between. Germline lookup yields CDR1 KGHSH and CDR2 LQKENI.